This T cell receptor (beta chain) was identified during a study of OX40 agonist ivuxolimab in advanced cancers. Some background on the complete study: Ivuxolimab, which targeted the costimulatory receptor OX40 (CD134), was an agonistic, fully human IgG2 monoclonal antibody. Intravenous ivuxolimab was administered to patients every 2 weeks at six dose levels: 0.01, 0.1, 0.3, 1.5, 3 and 10 mg/kg. The paper describes the monotherapy dose-escalation part (N ≈ 52 patients) of the phase I trial of ivuxolimab. A male proportion of nearly 85% and a mean age of 60 years, ranging from about 23 to 79, were recorded for the dose-escalation cohort. Peripheral TCRbeta sequencing aimed to test whether ivuxolimab altered TCR sequence diversity and caused clonal T-cell expansion. Three dose-escalation patients achieved partial responses, one with hepatocellular carcinoma and two with cutaneous melanoma. Patients were allowed to have had prior anti-PD-1, anti-PD-L1 or anti-CTLA-4 therapy, and roughly two fifths of the dose-escalation patients had been treated with checkpoint inhibitors. Of the roughly 54 dose-escalation patients, hepatocellular carcinoma was present in about 20, melanoma in approximately 15, renal cell carcinoma in 9 and head and neck cancer in 9. On the study overall, not on this receptor specifically: At doses from 0.1 to 3.0 mg/kg, clonal expansion was seen in both CD4+ and CD8+ blood T cells between baseline and week 6. Low levels of normalized T-cell clonal expansion were also seen in some patients who did not respond. In partial responders in the 0.1-3.0 mg/kg groups, normalized peripheral clonal expansion was found to be among the lowest, especially among CD8+ T cells. After ivuxolimab, CD8+ T cells had more expanded clones than CD4+ T cells on average. The antigen specificity of the clonally expanded peripheral T cells was not determined.

The CDR3 has 13 amino acids, counting the end cysteine and phenylalanine. Left in the record is the CDR3 DNA by itself, 39 bases read in frame from the first base. According to the germline V gene, CDR1 reads SGDLS and CDR2 reads YYNGEE. Clipping removes 7 bases from V and 6 bases from J, with 3 as the unmatched junction base count. In the case of this clone: Its specific antigen is unknown. The sample holds no much larger clone one base away, and base qualities are not on file.

The trial excluded patients who had a history of autoimmune disease or were on systemic immunosuppression. In every dose cohort, peripheral blood was drawn for TCR sequencing at baseline, cycle 4 day 1, and cycle 7 day 1. Samples came from an open-label, multicenter, first-in-human phase I dose-escalation trial of ivuxolimab. Adults with locally advanced or metastatic head and neck squamous cell, hepatocellular, melanoma or renal cell carcinoma were enrolled in the trial. CD4+ and CD8+ T cells were sorted separately from peripheral blood before TCR sequencing. Genomic DNA was extracted from sorted cells for sequencing of the TCRbeta CDR3 region. TCRbeta CDR3 regions were sequenced using the immunoSEQ Assay. TCRdb retrieved this table from immuneACCESS and kept in-frame rearrangements only. Not all clones are present; in checked studies, unresolved V genes account for under half, and no reason is known for the remainder. The sample profile shows some 86,000 clones; around 85% of them were found once. The biggest ten clones account for over 3% of the sample.

The receptor was derived from an adult with an advanced solid tumor such as melanoma, head and neck, liver or kidney cancer. The receptor chain draws on TRBV9 and TRBJ2-7, and TRBD2 matches 14 of the central bases. The input for sequencing was CD4+ or CD8+ T cells sorted from blood, taken in a trial of the OX40 agonist ivuxolimab. The DNA sequence is TGTGCCAGCGAAGGACTAGCGGGAGGCGAGCAGTACTTC. This codes for CASEGLAGGEQYF.